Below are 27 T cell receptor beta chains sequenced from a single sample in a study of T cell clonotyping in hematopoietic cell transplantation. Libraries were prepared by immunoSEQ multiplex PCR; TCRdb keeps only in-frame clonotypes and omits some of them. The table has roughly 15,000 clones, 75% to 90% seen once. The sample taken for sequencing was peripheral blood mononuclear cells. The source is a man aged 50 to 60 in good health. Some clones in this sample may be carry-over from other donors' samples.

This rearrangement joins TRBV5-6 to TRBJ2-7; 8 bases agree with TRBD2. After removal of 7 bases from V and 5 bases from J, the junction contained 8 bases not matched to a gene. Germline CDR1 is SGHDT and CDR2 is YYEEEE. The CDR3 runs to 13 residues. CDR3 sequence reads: CASLSFSGDEQYF. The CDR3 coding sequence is TGTGCCAGCCTCTCCTTTAGCGGGGACGAGCAGTACTTC.

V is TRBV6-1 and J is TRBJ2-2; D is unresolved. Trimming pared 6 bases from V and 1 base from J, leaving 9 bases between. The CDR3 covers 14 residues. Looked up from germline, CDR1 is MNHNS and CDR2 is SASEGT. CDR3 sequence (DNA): TGTGCCAGCAGAGGCAGGATGAACACCGGGGAGCTGTTTTTT. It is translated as CASRGRMNTGELFF.

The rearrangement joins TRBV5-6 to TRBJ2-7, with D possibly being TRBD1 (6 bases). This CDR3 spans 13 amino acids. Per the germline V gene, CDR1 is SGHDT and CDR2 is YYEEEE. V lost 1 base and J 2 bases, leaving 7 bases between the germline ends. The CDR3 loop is CASSLTGTYEQYF. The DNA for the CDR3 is TGTGCCAGCAGCTTGACAGGGACCTACGAGCAGTACTTC.

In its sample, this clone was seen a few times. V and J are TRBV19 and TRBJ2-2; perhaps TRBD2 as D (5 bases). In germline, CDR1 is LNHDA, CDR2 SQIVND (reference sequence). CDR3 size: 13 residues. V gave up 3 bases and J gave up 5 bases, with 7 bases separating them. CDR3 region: CASSIGGTGELFF. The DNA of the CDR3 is TGTGCCAGTAGTATTGGCGGGACCGGGGAGCTGTTTTTT.

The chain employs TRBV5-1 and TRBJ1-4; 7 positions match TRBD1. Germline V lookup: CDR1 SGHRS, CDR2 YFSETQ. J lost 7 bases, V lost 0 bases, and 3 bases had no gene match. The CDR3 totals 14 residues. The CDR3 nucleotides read TGCGCCAGCAGCTTGGAGGGGGCCGGTGAAAAACTGTTTTTT. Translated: CASSLEGAGEKLFF. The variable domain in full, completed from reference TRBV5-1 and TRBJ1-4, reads KAGVTQTPRYLIKTRGQQVTLSCSPISGHRSVSWYQQTPGQGLQFLFEYFSETQRNKGNFPGRFSGRQFSNSRSEMNVSTLELGDSALYLCASSLEGAGEKLFFGSGTQLSVL.

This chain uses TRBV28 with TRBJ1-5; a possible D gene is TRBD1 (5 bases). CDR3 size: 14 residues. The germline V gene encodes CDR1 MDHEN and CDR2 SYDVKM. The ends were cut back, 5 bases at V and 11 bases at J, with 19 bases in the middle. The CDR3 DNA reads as TGTGCCAGCAGTAAAAGGGCGGGGCTCGGGGCCCAGCATTTT. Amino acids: CASSKRAGLGAQHF.

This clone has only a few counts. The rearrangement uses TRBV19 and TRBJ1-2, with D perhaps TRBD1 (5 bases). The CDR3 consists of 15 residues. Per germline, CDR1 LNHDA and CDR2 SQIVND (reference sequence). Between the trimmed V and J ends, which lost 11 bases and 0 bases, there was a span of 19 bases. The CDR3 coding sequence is TGTGCCTCCAAGTTTGGACAACCAGCTAACTATGGCTACACCTTC. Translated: CASKFGQPANYGYTF.

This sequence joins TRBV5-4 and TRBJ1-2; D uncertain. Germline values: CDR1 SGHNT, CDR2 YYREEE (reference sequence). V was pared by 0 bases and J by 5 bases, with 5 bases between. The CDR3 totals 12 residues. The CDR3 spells CASSLDGYGYTF. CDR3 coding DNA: TGTGCCAGCAGCTTGGATGGGTATGGCTACACCTTC.

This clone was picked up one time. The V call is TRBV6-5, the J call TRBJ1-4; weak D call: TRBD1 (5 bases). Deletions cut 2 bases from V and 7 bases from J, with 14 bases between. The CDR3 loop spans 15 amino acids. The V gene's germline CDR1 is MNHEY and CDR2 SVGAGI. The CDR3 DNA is TGTGCCAGCAGTTACGTGGGGGGTAATGGTGAAAAACTGTTTTTT. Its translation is CASSYVGGNGEKLFF.

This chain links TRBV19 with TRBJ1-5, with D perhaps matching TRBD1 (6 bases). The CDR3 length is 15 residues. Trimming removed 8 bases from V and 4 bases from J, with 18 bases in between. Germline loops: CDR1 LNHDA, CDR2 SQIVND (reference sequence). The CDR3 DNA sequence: TGTGCCAGTCATCCGGGGGCCCAGGGGAATCAGCCCCAGCATTTT. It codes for CASHPGAQGNQPQHF.

The CDR3 bases are TGTGCCAGCAGCTGGGGACAGGGGACTAATGAAAAACTGTTTTTT. It encodes CASSWGQGTNEKLFF. The V and J genes are TRBV5-8 and TRBJ1-4; 10 bases line up with TRBD1. In germline, CDR1 is SGHTS, CDR2 YDEGEE. Losses at the gene ends were 3 bases for V and 2 bases for J; bases not matched to a gene: 1. The CDR3 runs to 15 residues.

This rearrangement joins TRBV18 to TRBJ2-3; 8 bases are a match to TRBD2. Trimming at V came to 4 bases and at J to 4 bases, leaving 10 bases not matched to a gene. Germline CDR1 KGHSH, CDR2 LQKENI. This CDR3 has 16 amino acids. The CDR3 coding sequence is TGTGCCAGCTCACTTAACGGGGGGGCAAGGCCAGATACGCAGTATTTT. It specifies CASSLNGGARPDTQYF.

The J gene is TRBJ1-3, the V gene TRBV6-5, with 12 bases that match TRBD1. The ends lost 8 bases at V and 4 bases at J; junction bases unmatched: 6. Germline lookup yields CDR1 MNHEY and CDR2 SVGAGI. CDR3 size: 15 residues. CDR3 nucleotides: TGTGCCAGCGCCGGGACAGGGGGCGTCGGAAACACCATATATTTT. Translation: CASAGTGGVGNTIYF.

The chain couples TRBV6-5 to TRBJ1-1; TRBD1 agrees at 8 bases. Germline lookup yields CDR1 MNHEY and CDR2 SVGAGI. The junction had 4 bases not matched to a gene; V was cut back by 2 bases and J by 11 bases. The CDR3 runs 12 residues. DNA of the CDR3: TGTGCCAGCAGTTACCCAAGGGACAGGGCTTTCTTT. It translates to CASSYPRDRAFF.

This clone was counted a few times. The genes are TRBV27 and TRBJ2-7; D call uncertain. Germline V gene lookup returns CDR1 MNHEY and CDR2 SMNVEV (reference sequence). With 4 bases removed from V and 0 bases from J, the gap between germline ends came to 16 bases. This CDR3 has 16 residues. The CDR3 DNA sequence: TGTGCCAGCAGTTGGCGCTCTCCTAGGGCCTCCTACGAGCAGTACTTC. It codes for CASSWRSPRASYEQYF.

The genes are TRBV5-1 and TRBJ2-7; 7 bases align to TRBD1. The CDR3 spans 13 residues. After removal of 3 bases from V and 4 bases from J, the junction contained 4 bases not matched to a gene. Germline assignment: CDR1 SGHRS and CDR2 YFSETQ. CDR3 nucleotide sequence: TGCGCCAGCAGCTGGGGGACAGCGTACGAGCAGTACTTC. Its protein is CASSWGTAYEQYF.

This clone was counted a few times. The CDR3 DNA reads TGTGCCAGCAGCGTAGAGGGACAGGGGTGGAGTGAAGCTTTCTTT. Translating it yields CASSVEGQGWSEAFF. The chain employs TRBV9 and TRBJ1-1; TRBD1 aligns across 10 bases. This CDR3 has 15 residues. Germline loops: CDR1 SGDLS, CDR2 YYNGEE. After removal of 0 bases from V and 7 bases from J, the junction contained 6 bases not matched to a gene.

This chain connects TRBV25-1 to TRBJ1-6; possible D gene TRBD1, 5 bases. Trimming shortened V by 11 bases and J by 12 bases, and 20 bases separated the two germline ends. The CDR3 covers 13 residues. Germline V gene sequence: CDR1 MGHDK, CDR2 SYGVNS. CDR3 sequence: CASTSGGTRPLHF. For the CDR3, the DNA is TGTGCCTCCACATCGGGAGGGACTCGACCCCTCCACTTT.

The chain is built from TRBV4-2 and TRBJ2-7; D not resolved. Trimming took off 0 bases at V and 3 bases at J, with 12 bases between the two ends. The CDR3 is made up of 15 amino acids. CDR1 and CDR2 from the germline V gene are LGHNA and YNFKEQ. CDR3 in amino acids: CASSQEIGRVYEQYF. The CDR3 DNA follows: TGTGCCAGCAGCCAAGAAATCGGCAGAGTCTACGAGCAGTACTTC.

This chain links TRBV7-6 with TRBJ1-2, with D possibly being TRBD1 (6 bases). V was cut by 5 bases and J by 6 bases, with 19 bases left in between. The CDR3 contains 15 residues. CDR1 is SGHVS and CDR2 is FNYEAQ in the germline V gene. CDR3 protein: CASSPDPGQGDGYTF. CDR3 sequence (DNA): TGTGCCAGCAGCCCGGACCCGGGACAAGGGGATGGCTACACCTTC.

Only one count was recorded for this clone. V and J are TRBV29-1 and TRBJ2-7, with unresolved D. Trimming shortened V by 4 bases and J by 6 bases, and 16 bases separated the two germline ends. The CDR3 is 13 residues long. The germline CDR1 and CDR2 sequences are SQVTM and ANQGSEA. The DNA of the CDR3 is TGCAGCGTTGCCGGGTTCCCGGGCCCCGAGCAGTACTTC. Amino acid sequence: CSVAGFPGPEQYF.

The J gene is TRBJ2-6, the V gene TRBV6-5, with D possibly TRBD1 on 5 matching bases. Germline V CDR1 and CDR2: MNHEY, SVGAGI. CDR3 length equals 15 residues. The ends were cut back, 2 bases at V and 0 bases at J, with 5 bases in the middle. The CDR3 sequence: CASSYRGSGANVLTF. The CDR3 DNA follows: TGTGCCAGCAGTTACAGGGGCTCTGGGGCCAACGTCCTGACTTTC.

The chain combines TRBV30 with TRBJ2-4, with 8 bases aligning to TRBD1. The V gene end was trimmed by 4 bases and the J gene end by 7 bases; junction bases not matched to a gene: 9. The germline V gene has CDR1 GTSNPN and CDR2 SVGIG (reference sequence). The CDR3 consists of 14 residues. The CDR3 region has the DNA TGTGCCTGGAACCTTCAGGGGGCGCGGAACATTCAGTACTTC. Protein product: CAWNLQGARNIQYF.

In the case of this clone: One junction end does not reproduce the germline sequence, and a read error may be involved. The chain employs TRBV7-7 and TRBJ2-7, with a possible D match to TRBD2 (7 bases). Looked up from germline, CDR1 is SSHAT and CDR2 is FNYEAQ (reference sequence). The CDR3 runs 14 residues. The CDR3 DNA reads TGTGCTAGCAGCCCAGACCGTGGGGGGGCCGAGCAGTACTTC. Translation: CASSPDRGGAEQYF.

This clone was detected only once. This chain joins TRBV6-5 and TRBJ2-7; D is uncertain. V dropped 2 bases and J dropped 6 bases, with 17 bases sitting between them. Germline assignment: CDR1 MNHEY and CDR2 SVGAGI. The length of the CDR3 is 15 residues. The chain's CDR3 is CASSYVLADGREQYF. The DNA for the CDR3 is TGTGCCAGCAGTTACGTACTCGCCGACGGGCGCGAGCAGTACTTC.

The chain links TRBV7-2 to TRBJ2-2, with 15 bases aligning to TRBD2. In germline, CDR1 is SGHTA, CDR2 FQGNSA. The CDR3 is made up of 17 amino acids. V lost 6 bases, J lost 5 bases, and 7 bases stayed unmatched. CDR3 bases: TGTGCCAGCAGGACGGGAGGACTAGCGGGGGGGACCGGGGAGCTGTTTTTT. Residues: CASRTGGLAGGTGELFF.

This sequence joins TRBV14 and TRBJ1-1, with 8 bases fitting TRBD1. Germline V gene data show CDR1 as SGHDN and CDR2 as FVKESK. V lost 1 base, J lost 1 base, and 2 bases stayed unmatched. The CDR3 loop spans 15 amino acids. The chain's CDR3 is CASSQVGTGNTEAFF. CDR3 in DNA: TGTGCCAGCAGCCAAGTCGGGACAGGGAACACTGAAGCTTTCTTT. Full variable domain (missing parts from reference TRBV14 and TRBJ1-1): EAGVTQFPSHSVIEKGQTVTLRCDPISGHDNLYWYRRVMGKEIKFLLHFVKESKQDESGMPNNRFLAERTGGTYSTLKVQPAELEDSGVYFCASSQVGTGNTEAFFGQGTRLTVV.